The 30 T cell receptor beta chains below come from one sample, sequenced in a study of shared clonotypes between healthy human individuals. Clones were sequenced by immunoSEQ multiplex PCR, and TCRdb holds only the in-frame ones, with some missing. The sample has a few hundred thousand clones, around 77% seen once; the top ten hold 12%. Input material: PBMCs. These receptors were taken from a middle-aged woman in good health. Some clones in this sample may be carry-over from other donors' samples.

The rearrangement joins TRBV12-5 to TRBJ1-1, with D possibly being TRBD1 (5 bases). The V and J ends lost 6 bases and 7 bases respectively, with 18 bases between them. CDR1 LGHNT and CDR2 FRNRAP come from the germline V gene. The length of the CDR3 is 14 residues. The CDR3 DNA is TGTGCTAGTGGCACCTCGACAGCGGGGGTTGAAGCTTTCTTT. It specifies CASGTSTAGVEAFF.

The chain employs TRBV10-3 and TRBJ2-7; 9 bases align to TRBD1. The CDR3 has 14 residues. The junction had 9 bases not matched to a gene; V was cut back by 11 bases and J by 1 base. Germline lookup yields CDR1 ENHRY and CDR2 SYGVKD. CDR3 protein: CAAGGTGLSYEQYF. DNA of the CDR3: TGTGCCGCGGGCGGGACAGGGCTATCCTACGAGCAGTACTTC.

This chain links TRBV4-1 with TRBJ2-3; 10 bases map to TRBD2. J gave up 0 bases and V 2 bases, and 17 bases lay outside the gene matches. The germline gives CDR1 MGHRA, CDR2 YSYEKL. CDR3 length equals 21 residues. The CDR3 sequence is CASSQRWVPSGRTPSTDTQYF. The CDR3 bases are TGCGCCAGCAGCCAACGTTGGGTCCCTAGCGGGAGAACCCCTAGCACAGATACGCAGTATTTT.

As concerns this clone: This may stem from a read error, because a much larger clone lies one nucleotide away. V gene TRBV7-9 combines with J gene TRBJ2-3; 9 bases are shared with TRBD2. Germline lookup yields CDR1 SEHNR and CDR2 FQNEAQ (reference sequence). V trimming: 3 bases; J trimming: 6 bases; junction bases outside the gene matches: 13. This CDR3 has 17 residues. This CDR3 reads CASSFSGASGTMDTQYF. In DNA form, the CDR3 reads TGTGCCAGCAGCTTTTCCGGGGCTAGCGGGACAATGGATACGCAGTATTTT.

The chain joins TRBV7-6 to TRBJ1-1; D is perhaps TRBD1 (6 bases). CDR1 is SGHVS, CDR2 FNYEAQ, per germline. V lost 1 base and J 9 bases, leaving 18 bases between the germline ends. There are 15 residues in the CDR3. CDR3 amino acids: CASSLELERGGQAFF. CDR3 DNA sequence: TGTGCCAGCAGCTTAGAGCTGGAGAGGGGGGGCCAAGCTTTCTTT.

The CDR3 loop reads CASSQLPGGAVYGYTF. As DNA, the CDR3 is TGCGCCAGCAGCCAACTTCCGGGGGGCGCCGTCTATGGCTACACCTTC. The V gene is TRBV4-1, the J gene TRBJ1-2; TRBD1 is a possible D gene (6 bases). Germline V gene lookup returns CDR1 MGHRA and CDR2 YSYEKL. Between the trimmed V and J ends, which lost 2 bases and 4 bases, there was a span of 17 bases. This CDR3 is 16 amino acids long.

CDR3: CAWTWTGQNTEAFF. DNA of the CDR3: TGTGCCTGGACGTGGACAGGGCAGAACACTGAAGCTTTCTTT. V is TRBV30 and J is TRBJ1-1, with 8 bases identical to TRBD1. The CDR3 contains 14 residues. Germline assignment: CDR1 GTSNPN and CDR2 SVGIG (reference sequence). V trimming: 4 bases; J trimming: 1 base; junction bases outside the gene matches: 5.

The gene calls are TRBV5-6 and TRBJ2-5; 11 positions agree with TRBD1. CDR3 length: 16 amino acids. Trimming removed 4 bases from V and 5 bases from J; junction bases left unmatched: 10. Germline CDR1 SGHDT, CDR2 YYEEEE. This CDR3 reads CASSRARDRGVETQYF. The CDR3 DNA reads TGTGCCAGCAGCCGTGCCCGGGACAGGGGGGTTGAGACCCAGTACTTC.

This sequence joins TRBV18 and TRBJ2-2, with TRBD2 matching 9 bases. Germline V gene sequence: CDR1 KGHSH, CDR2 LQKENI. This CDR3 has 14 amino acids. V shed 4 bases, J shed 4 bases, and the junction held 1 base outside the gene matches. The CDR3 DNA reads as TGTGCCAGCTCACAAGCGGGAGGCACCGGGGAGCTGTTTTTT. This sequence encodes CASSQAGGTGELFF.

The CDR3, as DNA: TGCGCCAGCAGCCAAGTTGTAGGGAGCTCCTACGAGCAGTACTTC. Amino acids: CASSQVVGSSYEQYF. This rearrangement joins TRBV4-1 to TRBJ2-7; D may be TRBD2 (5 bases). CDR1 is MGHRA, CDR2 YSYEKL, per germline. V dropped 1 base and J dropped 0 bases, with 10 bases sitting between them. CDR3 length equals 15 residues.

About this clone: One junction end does not reproduce the germline sequence, and a read error may be involved. The V call is TRBV6-6, the J call TRBJ2-1; either TRBD1 or TRBD2 may fit D (5 bases each). The CDR3 contains 12 residues. Germline V gene data show CDR1 as MNHNY and CDR2 as SVGAGI (reference sequence). CDR3 DNA: TGTGCCAGCAGTGACTCTTGGGGGGAGCAGTTCTTC. Amino acids: CASSDSWGEQFF.

The rearrangement links TRBV6-5 to TRBJ2-2; tentatively, D is TRBD1 (5 bases). Germline assignment: CDR1 MNHEY and CDR2 SVGAGI. Trimming took 6 bases from V and 7 from J, leaving 15 bases between them. The CDR3 covers 14 residues. The CDR3 protein is CASSPKGWFGELFF. The CDR3 DNA reads as TGTGCCAGCAGCCCGAAGGGGTGGTTCGGGGAGCTGTTTTTT.

This chain links TRBV5-1 with TRBJ1-5; unclear D gene. The V end was cut by 0 bases, the J end by 4 bases, with 8 bases between. The CDR3 loop spans 14 amino acids. In germline, CDR1 is SGHRS, CDR2 YFSETQ. This CDR3 is CASSLDPGNQPQHF. The CDR3 region has the DNA TGCGCCAGCAGCTTGGACCCGGGGAATCAGCCCCAGCATTTT.

The rearrangement uses TRBV27 and TRBJ2-1, with TRBD2 matching 8 bases. V dropped 3 bases and J dropped 2; count of bases not matched to a gene: 3. Germline-derived CDR1 and CDR2 are MNHEY and SMNVEV (reference sequence). The CDR3 covers 15 residues. CDR3 sequence reads: CASSLSGGPYNEQFF. The CDR3 DNA is TGTGCCAGCAGTTTGTCGGGAGGGCCCTACAATGAGCAGTTCTTC.

The genes are TRBV7-6 and TRBJ2-2, with D possibly matching TRBD2 (5 bases). V lost 1 base, J lost 6 bases, and 6 bases lay in between. The CDR3 covers 13 residues. CDR1 and CDR2 (germline): SGHVS, FNYEAQ. This CDR3 reads CASSLVGAGELFF. The CDR3 coding sequence is TGTGCCAGCAGCTTAGTCGGGGCCGGGGAGCTGTTTTTT.

The rearrangement links TRBV4-3 to TRBJ1-3, with a tentative D call TRBD1 (5 bases). Trimming stripped 4 bases from V and 4 bases from J, with 11 bases between. CDR1 and CDR2 (germline): LGHNA, YSLEER. The CDR3 spans 14 residues. CDR3: CASSPMRGGNTIYF. The CDR3 bases are TGCGCCAGCAGCCCAATGAGGGGAGGAAACACCATATATTTT.

This clone was seen at least ten times. The chain combines TRBV6-4 with TRBJ1-4; no reliable D call. Trimming removed 5 bases from V and 5 bases from J, with 9 bases in between. In germline, CDR1 is MRHNA, CDR2 SNTAGT. CDR3 length: 13 amino acids. In DNA, the CDR3 is TGTGCCAGCAGTCCCCAGGCGAATGAAAAACTGTTTTTT. Translation: CASSPQANEKLFF.

The chain couples TRBV7-9 to TRBJ2-5, with D perhaps matching TRBD2 (5 bases). V lost 2 bases to trimming and J lost 0 bases, with 10 bases between them. CDR1 is SEHNR, CDR2 FQNEAQ, per germline (reference sequence). This CDR3 has 15 residues. Here the CDR3 reads CASSLRADYQETQYF. The CDR3 DNA is TGTGCCAGCAGCTTACGAGCGGACTACCAAGAGACCCAGTACTTC. Variable domain in full (rest from reference TRBV7-9 and TRBJ2-5): DTGVSQNPRHKITKRGQNVTFRCDPISEHNRLYWYRQTLGQGPEFLTYFQNEAQLEKSRLLSDRFSAERPKGSFSTLEIQRTEQGDSAMYLCASSLRADYQETQYFGPGTRLLVL.

The genes are TRBV6-6 and TRBJ1-3; D possibly corresponds to TRBD1 (6 bases). CDR1 is MNHNY, CDR2 SVGAGI, per germline (reference sequence). The length of the CDR3 is 15 residues. V was cut by 0 bases and J by 4 bases, with 10 bases left in between. The CDR3 sequence: CASSYSRGRGNTIYF. The CDR3 nucleotides are TGTGCCAGCAGTTACTCGAGGGGGAGGGGAAACACCATATATTTT.

V is TRBV6-5 and J is TRBJ1-4, with D hard to call. The CDR3 extends over 12 amino acids. V was shortened by 2 bases and J by 5 bases, with 3 bases between the two germline ends. CDR1 and CDR2 from the germline V gene are MNHEY and SVGAGI. The CDR3 coding sequence is TGTGCCAGCAGTTACAGAAATGAAAAACTGTTTTTT. Translated, it gives CASSYRNEKLFF.

The CDR3 DNA sequence: TGTGCCAGCAGCCTCTCAGGGGGCTATGGCTACACCTTC. It encodes CASSLSGGYGYTF. This sequence joins TRBV6-1 and TRBJ1-2; 7 bases fit TRBD1. The CDR3 totals 13 residues. Germline V gene sequence: CDR1 MNHNS, CDR2 SASEGT. V was pared by 6 bases and J by 4 bases, with 5 bases of the junction left unmatched.

The gene calls are TRBV29-1 and TRBJ2-5, with a weak D call TRBD1 (6 bases). The DNA end favors TRBJ2-7, so the J call may be wrong. CDR1 and CDR2 from the germline V gene are SQVTM and ANQGSEA. CDR3 length: 15 residues. CDR3 region: CSVGALDRHPYEQYF. The CDR3 region has the DNA TGCAGCGTTGGAGCCTTAGACAGGCACCCCTACGAGCAGTACTTC.

The chain is built from TRBV11-1 and TRBJ2-7; D possibly uses TRBD1 or TRBD2 (5 bases each). The length of the CDR3 is 15 residues. V lost 1 base and J lost 1, with 11 bases in between. CDR1 is SGHAT and CDR2 is FQDESV in the germline V gene (reference sequence). DNA for the CDR3: TGTGCCAGCAGCTTAGACGGGGCAGGGTCCTACGAGCAGTACTTC. Protein product: CASSLDGAGSYEQYF.

The rearrangement uses TRBV5-1 and TRBJ2-7; tentative D call: TRBD2 (5 bases). The CDR3 extends over 12 amino acids. Germline V gene sequence: CDR1 SGHRS, CDR2 YFSETQ. V shed 4 bases and J shed 4 bases, with 9 bases lying between them. Here the CDR3 DNA reads TGCGCCAGCAGCGTCGGACTGTACGAGCAGTACTTC. It specifies CASSVGLYEQYF. Full variable domain (rest looked up from reference TRBV5-1 and TRBJ2-7): KAGVTQTPRYLIKTRGQQVTLSCSPISGHRSVSWYQQTPGQGLQFLFEYFSETQRNKGNFPGRFSGRQFSNSRSEMNVSTLELGDSALYLCASSVGLYEQYFGPGTRLTVT.

The chain couples TRBV28 to TRBJ2-1; D is tentatively TRBD1 or TRBD2 (5 bases each). The CDR3 contains 17 residues. Germline loops: CDR1 MDHEN, CDR2 SYDVKM. Trimming removed 5 bases at V and 4 bases at J, with 21 bases between. The CDR3 spells CASSPNRWGIKYNEQFF. CDR3 nucleotide sequence: TGTGCCAGCAGTCCTAACCGGTGGGGGATTAAGTACAATGAGCAGTTCTTC.

The chain combines TRBV7-9 with TRBJ2-3, with D possibly called TRBD1 or TRBD2 (5 bases each). This CDR3 is built from 15 residues. Trimming left V 1 base short and J 2 bases short, with 10 bases between. Germline-derived CDR1 and CDR2 are SEHNR and FQNEAQ (reference sequence). In DNA form, the CDR3 reads TGTGCCAGCAGCTTAGGGAGAGGGGACACAGATACGCAGTATTTT. This gives the protein CASSLGRGDTDTQYF.

V and J are TRBV7-8 and TRBJ2-1, with D hard to call. Germline loops: CDR1 SGHVS, CDR2 FQNEAQ. This CDR3 has 11 amino acids. The V end was cut by 3 bases, the J end by 8 bases, with 5 bases between. The CDR3 DNA sequence: TGTGCCAGCAGCTTGCTAGATGAGCAGTTCTTC. Its protein product is CASSLLDEQFF.

As to this clone: A much larger clonotype is one base distant, so this may be a read error. The chain joins TRBV7-3 to TRBJ1-1; D perhaps matches TRBD1 (6 bases). Germline values: CDR1 SGHTA, CDR2 FQGTGA. The CDR3 spans 16 residues. The CDR3 DNA follows: TGTGCCAGCAGCTTAAGAGGTGGTTCTAGGGACACTGAAGCTCTCTTT. Its translation: CASSLRGGSRDTEALF.

This chain links TRBV29-1 with TRBJ1-1, with 8 bases fitting TRBD1. Germline loops: CDR1 SQVTM, CDR2 ANQGSEA. Trimming at V came to 6 bases and at J to 4 bases, leaving 7 bases not matched to a gene. There are 13 residues in the CDR3. The CDR3, as DNA: TGCAGCGTAGACAGGGGCAGGATCACTGAAGCTTTCTTT. Protein sequence: CSVDRGRITEAFF. Full variable domain (rest looked up from reference TRBV29-1 and TRBJ1-1): SAVISQKPSRDICQRGTSLTIQCQVDSQVTMMFWYRQQPGQSLTLIATANQGSEATYESGFVIDKFPISRPNLTFSTLTVSNMSPEDSSIYLCSVDRGRITEAFFGQGTRLTVV.

On this clone itself: This clone may be a read error of a much larger clone one base away. The chain employs TRBV29-1 and TRBJ1-4; D unresolved. The CDR3 runs to 11 residues. Germline assignment: CDR1 SQVTM and CDR2 ANQGSEA. Trimming left V 7 bases short and J 5 bases short, with 8 bases between. The CDR3 here is CSGTGNEKLFF. CDR3 DNA: TGCAGCGGGACGGGGAATGAAAAACTGTTTTTT.